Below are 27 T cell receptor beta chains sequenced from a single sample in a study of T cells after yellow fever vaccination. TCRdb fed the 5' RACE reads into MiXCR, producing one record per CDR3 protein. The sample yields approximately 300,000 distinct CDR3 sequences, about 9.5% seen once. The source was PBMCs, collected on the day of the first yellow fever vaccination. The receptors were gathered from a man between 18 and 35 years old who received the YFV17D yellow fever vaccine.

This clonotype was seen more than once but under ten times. The CDR3 here is CASSVAEESIQYF. The CDR3 DNA follows: TGTGCCAGCAGCGTAGCTGAAGAGAGCATTCAGTACTTC. The chain recombines TRBV9 with TRBJ2-4, with D unclear. Germline loops: CDR1 SGDLS, CDR2 YYNGEE. V shed 0 bases and J shed 9 bases, with 10 bases lying between them. The CDR3 has 13 residues. Supplemented by reference TRBV9 and TRBJ2-4, the full variable domain reads DSGVTQTPKHLITATGQRVTLRCSPRSGDLSVYWYQQSLDQGLQFLIQYYNGEERAKGNILERFSAQQFPDLHSELNLSSLELGDSALYFCASSVAEESIQYFGAGTRLSVL.

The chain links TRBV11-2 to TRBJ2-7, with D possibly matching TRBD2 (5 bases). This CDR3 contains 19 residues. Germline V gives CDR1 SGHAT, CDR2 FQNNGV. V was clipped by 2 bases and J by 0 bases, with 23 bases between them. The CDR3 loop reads CASSLWLLARRLDSYEQYF. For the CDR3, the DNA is TGTGCCAGCAGCTTATGGCTGTTGGCACGGAGGCTGGACTCCTACGAGCAGTACTTC. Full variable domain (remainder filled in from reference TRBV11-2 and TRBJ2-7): EAGVAQSPRYKIIEKRQSVAFWCNPISGHATLYWYQQILGQGPKLLIQFQNNGVVDDSQLPKDRFSAERLKGVDSTLKIQPAKLEDSAVYLCASSLWLLARRLDSYEQYFGPGTRLTVT.

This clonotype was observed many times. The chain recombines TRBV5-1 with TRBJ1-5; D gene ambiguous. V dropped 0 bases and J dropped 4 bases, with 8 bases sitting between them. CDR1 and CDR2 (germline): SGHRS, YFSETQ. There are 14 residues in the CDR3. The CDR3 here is CASSLGEVNQPQHF. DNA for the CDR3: TGCGCCAGCAGCTTGGGAGAGGTTAATCAGCCCCAGCATTTT.

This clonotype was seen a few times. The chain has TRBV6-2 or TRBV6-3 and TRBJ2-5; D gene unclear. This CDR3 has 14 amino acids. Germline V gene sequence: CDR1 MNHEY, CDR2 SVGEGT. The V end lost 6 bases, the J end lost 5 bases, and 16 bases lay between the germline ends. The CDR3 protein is CASSPPREAETQYF. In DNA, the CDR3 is TGTGCCAGCAGCCCCCCACGCGAGGCCGAGACCCAGTACTTC.

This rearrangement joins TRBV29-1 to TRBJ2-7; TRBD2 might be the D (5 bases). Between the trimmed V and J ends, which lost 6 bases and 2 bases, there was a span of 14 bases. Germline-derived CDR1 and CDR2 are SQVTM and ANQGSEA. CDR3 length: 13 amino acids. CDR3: CSVAGAGAYEQYF. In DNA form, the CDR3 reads TGCAGCGTCGCCGGCGCGGGCGCCTACGAGCAGTACTTC.

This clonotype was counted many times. This CDR3 reads CSAHLGRGRSQPQHF. In DNA, the CDR3 is TGCAGTGCCCACCTGGGCAGGGGAAGAAGTCAGCCCCAGCATTTT. The genes are TRBV20-1 and TRBJ1-5; a possible D gene is TRBD1 (6 bases). V lost 6 bases and J 6 bases, leaving 21 bases between the germline ends. Germline CDR1 and CDR2: DFQATT and SNEGSKA (reference sequence). The CDR3 totals 15 residues.

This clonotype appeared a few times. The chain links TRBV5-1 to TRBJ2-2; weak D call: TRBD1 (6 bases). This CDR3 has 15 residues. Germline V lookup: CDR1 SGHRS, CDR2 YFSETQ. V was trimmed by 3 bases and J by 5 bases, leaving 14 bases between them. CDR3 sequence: CASSWEQGITGELFF. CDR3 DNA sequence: TGCGCCAGCAGCTGGGAGCAGGGGATAACCGGGGAGCTGTTTTTT.

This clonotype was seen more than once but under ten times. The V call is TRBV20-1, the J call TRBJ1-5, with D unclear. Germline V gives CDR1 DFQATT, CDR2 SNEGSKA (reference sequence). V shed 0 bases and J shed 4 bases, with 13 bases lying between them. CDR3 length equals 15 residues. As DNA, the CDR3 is TGCAGTGCTAGAGATCTAGGCGGCCAAAATCAGCCCCAGCATTTT. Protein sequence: CSARDLGGQNQPQHF.

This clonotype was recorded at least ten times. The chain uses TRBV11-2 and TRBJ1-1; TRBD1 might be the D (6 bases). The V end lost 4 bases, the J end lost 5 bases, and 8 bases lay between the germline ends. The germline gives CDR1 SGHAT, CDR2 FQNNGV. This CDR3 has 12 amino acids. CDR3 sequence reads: CASSSGVTEAFF. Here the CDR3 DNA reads TGTGCCAGCAGCTCAGGGGTAACTGAAGCTTTCTTT. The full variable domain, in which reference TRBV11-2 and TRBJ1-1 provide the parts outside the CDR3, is EAGVAQSPRYKIIEKRQSVAFWCNPISGHATLYWYQQILGQGPKLLIQFQNNGVVDDSQLPKDRFSAERLKGVDSTLKIQPAKLEDSAVYLCASSSGVTEAFFGQGTRLTVV.

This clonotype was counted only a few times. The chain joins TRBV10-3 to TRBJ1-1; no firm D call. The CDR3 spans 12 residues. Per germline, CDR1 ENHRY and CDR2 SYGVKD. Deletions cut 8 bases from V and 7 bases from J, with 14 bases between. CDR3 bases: TGTGCCATCCGAGCCCGAGGAGGTGAAGCTTTCTTT. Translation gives CAIRARGGEAFF.

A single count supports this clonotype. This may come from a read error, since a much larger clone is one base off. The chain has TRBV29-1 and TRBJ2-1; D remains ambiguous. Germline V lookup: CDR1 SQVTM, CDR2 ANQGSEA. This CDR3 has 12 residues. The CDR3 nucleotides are TGCAGCGTTGGGGTGGTGCGCGATGATCAGTTCTTC. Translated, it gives CSVGVVRDDQFF.

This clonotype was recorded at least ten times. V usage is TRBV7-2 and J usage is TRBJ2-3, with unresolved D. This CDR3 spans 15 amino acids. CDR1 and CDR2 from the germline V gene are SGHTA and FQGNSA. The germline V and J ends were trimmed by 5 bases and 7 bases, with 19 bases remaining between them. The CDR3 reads CASSPLVSATNTQYF. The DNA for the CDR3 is TGTGCCAGCAGCCCCTTAGTCTCGGCCACGAATACGCAGTATTTT.

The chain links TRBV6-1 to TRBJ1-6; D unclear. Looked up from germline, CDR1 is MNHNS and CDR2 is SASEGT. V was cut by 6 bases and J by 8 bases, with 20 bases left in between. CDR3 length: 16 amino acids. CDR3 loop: CASRPVETKDDSPLHF. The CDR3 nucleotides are TGTGCCAGCAGACCGGTAGAGACCAAAGATGATTCACCCCTCCACTTT.

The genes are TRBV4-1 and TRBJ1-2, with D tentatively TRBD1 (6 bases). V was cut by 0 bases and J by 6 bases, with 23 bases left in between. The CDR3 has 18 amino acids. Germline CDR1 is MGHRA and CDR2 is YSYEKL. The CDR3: CASSQEGTGTGRFDGYTF. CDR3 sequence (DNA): TGCGCCAGCAGCCAAGAAGGTACCGGAACAGGGCGTTTTGATGGCTACACCTTC.

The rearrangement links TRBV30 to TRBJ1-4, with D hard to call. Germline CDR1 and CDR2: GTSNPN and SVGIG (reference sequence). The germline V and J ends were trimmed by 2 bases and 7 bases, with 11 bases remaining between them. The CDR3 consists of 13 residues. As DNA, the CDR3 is TGTGCCTGGAGTCTAGGACCTCGTGAAAAACTGTTTTTT. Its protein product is CAWSLGPREKLFF.

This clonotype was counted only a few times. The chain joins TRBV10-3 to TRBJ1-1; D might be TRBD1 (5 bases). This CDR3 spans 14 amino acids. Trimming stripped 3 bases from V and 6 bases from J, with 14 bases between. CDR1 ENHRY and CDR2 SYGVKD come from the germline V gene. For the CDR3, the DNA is TGTGCCATCAGTGAATCCCAGGGAAGCGCTGAAGCTTTCTTT. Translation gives CAISESQGSAEAFF.

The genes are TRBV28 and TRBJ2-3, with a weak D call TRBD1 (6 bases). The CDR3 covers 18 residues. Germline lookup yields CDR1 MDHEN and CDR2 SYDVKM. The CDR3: CTCSLAAGTITSTDTQYF. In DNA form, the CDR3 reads TGTACCTGCAGTTTAGCCGCCGGGACAATTACTAGCACAGATACGCAGTATTTT.

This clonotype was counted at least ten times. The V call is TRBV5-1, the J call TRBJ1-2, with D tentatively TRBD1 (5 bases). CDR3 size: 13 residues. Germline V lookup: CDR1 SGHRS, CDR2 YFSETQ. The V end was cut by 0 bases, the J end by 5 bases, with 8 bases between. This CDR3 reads CASSLAAGYGYTF. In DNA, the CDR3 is TGCGCCAGCAGCTTGGCCGCAGGGTATGGCTACACCTTC.

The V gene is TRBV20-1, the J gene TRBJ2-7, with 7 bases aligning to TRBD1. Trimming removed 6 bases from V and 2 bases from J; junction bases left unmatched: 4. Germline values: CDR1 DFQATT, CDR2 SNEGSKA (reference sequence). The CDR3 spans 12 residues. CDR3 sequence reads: CSAHGQAYEQYF. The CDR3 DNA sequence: TGCAGTGCACACGGACAGGCCTACGAGCAGTACTTC.

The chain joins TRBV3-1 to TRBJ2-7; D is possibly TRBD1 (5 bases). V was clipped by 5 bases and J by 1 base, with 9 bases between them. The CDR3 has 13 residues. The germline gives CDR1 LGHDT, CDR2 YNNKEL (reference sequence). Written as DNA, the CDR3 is TGTGCCAGCAGCTCCCGACAGTCCTACGAGCAGTACTTC. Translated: CASSSRQSYEQYF.

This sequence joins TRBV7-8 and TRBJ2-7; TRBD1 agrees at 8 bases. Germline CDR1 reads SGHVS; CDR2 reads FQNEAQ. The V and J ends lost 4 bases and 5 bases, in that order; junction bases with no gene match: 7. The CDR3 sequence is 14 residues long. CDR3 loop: CASSSTGARDEQYF. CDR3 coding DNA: TGTGCCAGCAGCTCGACAGGGGCGCGGGACGAGCAGTACTTC.

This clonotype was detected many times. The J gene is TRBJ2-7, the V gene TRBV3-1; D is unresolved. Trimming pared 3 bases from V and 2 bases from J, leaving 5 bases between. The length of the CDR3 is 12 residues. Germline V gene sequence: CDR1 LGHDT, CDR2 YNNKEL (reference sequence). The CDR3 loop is CASSQSAYEQYF. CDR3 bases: TGTGCCAGCAGCCAGTCTGCCTACGAGCAGTACTTC.

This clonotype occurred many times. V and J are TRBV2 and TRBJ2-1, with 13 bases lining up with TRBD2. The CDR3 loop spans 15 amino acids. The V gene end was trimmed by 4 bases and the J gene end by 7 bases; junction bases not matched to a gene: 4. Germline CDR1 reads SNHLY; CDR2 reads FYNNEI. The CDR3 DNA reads TGTGCCAGCAGTGCGGGACTAGCGGGGACGAATGAGCAGTTCTTC. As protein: CASSAGLAGTNEQFF.

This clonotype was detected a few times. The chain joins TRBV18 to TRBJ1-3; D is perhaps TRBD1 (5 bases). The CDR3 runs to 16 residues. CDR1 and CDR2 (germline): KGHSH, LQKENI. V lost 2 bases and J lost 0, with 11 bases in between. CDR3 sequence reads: CASSPRVDSSGNTIYF. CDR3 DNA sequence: TGTGCCAGCTCACCAAGGGTAGACAGCTCTGGAAACACCATATATTTT.

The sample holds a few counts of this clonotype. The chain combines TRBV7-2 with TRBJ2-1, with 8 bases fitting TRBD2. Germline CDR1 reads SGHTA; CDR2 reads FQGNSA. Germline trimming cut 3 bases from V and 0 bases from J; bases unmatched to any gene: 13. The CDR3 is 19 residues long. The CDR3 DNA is TGTGCCAGCAGCTTTAGCCCTGTAGCGGGGTCGAACTCCTACAATGAGCAGTTCTTC. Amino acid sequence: CASSFSPVAGSNSYNEQFF.

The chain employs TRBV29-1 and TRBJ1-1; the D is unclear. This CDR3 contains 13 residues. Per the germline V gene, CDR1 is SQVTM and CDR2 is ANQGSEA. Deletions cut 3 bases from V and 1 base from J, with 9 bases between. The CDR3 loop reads CSVDPGKNTEAFF. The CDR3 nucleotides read TGCAGCGTTGATCCGGGTAAGAACACTGAAGCTTTCTTT.

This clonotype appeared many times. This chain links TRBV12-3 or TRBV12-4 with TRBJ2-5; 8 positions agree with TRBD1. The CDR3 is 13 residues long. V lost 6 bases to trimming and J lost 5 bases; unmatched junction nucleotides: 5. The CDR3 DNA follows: TGTGCCAGCAGCCCAGGGGGCTGGGAGACCCAGTACTTC. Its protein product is CASSPGGWETQYF.